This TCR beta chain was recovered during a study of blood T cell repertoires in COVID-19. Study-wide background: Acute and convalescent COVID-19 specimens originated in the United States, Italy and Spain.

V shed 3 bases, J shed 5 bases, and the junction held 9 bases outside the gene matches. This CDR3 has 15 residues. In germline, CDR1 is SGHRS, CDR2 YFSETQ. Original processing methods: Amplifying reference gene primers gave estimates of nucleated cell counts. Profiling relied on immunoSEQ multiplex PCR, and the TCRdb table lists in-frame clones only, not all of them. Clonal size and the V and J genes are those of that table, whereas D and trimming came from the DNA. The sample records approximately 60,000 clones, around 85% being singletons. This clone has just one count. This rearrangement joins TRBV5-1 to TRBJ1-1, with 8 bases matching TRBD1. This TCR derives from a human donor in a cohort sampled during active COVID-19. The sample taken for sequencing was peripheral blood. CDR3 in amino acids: CASSSPQGAGTEAFF. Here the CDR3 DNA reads TGCGCCAGCAGCTCCCCTCAGGGGGCTGGGACTGAAGCTTTCTTT.